Presented here are 24 T cell receptor beta chains from one specimen sequenced in a study of human thymus T cells. Resections removed during corrective heart surgery provided the thymus tissue used. Sequencing was performed with immunoSEQ multiplex PCR; in TCRdb, only in-frame clones are kept and a portion is missing. The data hold some 72,000 clones, with 96% observed a single time. Sequenced input: thymus tissue. All receptors derive from a boy younger than two with a congenital heart defect but otherwise immunologically healthy.

The rearrangement joins TRBV7-2 to TRBJ2-1; 9 bases match TRBD2. The V segment lost 1 base and the J segment 1 base; nucleotides outside the gene matches: 2. This CDR3 contains 16 residues. CDR1 is SGHTA, CDR2 FQGNSA, per germline. The CDR3, as DNA: TGTGCCAGCAGCTTAGGGGCGGGAGGGTCCTACAATGAGCAGTTCTTC. This codes for CASSLGAGGSYNEQFF. Drawing the rest from reference TRBV7-2 and TRBJ2-1, the complete variable domain is GAGVSQSPSNKVTEKGKDVELRCDPISGHTALYWYRQSLGQGLEFLIYFQGNSAPDKSGLPSDRFSAERTGGSVSTLTIQRTQQEDSAVYLCASSLGAGGSYNEQFFGPGTRLTVL.

The chain carries TRBV6-5 and TRBJ1-6; D is undetermined. Germline values: CDR1 MNHEY, CDR2 SVGAGI. The V end lost 6 bases, the J end lost 8 bases, and 11 bases lay between the germline ends. This CDR3 region has 13 residues. The CDR3 here is CASRLALDSPLHF. The CDR3 DNA reads TGTGCCAGCAGGCTAGCCCTGGATTCACCCCTCCACTTT.

This chain joins TRBV6-1 and TRBJ1-2; D possibly corresponds to TRBD1 (5 bases). Germline CDR1 MNHNS, CDR2 SASEGT. Trimming took off 8 bases at V and 5 bases at J, with 9 bases between the two ends. This CDR3 has 11 residues. In DNA form, the CDR3 reads TGTGCCAGCGTGACAGCGTATGGCTACACCTTC. Translating it yields CASVTAYGYTF.

V gene TRBV4-3 combines with J gene TRBJ1-2, with 10 bases matching TRBD1. CDR1 and CDR2 from the germline V gene are LGHNA and YSLEER. V shed 1 base, J shed 3 bases, and the junction held 2 bases outside the gene matches. CDR3 length equals 15 residues. CDR3 region: CASSQGTGGDYGYTF. The CDR3 region has the DNA TGCGCCAGCAGCCAAGGGACAGGGGGAGACTATGGCTACACCTTC.

This chain links TRBV10-1 with TRBJ1-4, with a weak D call TRBD1 (6 bases). The CDR3 runs to 16 residues. Trimming took off 3 bases at V and 3 bases at J, with 14 bases between the two ends. Germline V gene lookup returns CDR1 WNHNN and CDR2 SYGVQD (reference sequence). The CDR3 DNA sequence: TGCGCCAGCAGTGAAGAACCGGGACATCCTAATGAAAAACTGTTTTTT. It yields the protein CASSEEPGHPNEKLFF.

This rearrangement joins TRBV25-1 to TRBJ2-5; either TRBD1 or TRBD2 may fit D (5 bases each). CDR3 length: 15 residues. Germline V gives CDR1 MGHDK, CDR2 SYGVNS. Trimming took 4 bases from V and 4 from J, leaving 16 bases between them. The CDR3 sequence: CASSAARPGGETQYF. The DNA for the CDR3 is TGTGCCAGCAGTGCGGCCAGGCCTGGGGGAGAGACCCAGTACTTC.

The chain carries TRBV28 and TRBJ2-3; D is ambiguous. With 3 bases removed from V and 0 bases from J, the gap between germline ends came to 13 bases. Germline V gene sequence: CDR1 MDHEN, CDR2 SYDVKM. The CDR3 runs 16 residues. DNA for the CDR3: TGTGCCAGCAGTTTTGGGCGGCCGGAAAGCACAGATACGCAGTATTTT. The encoded protein is CASSFGRPESTDTQYF.

The chain recombines TRBV7-4 with TRBJ2-5, with TRBD2 identical over 7 bases. Germline CDR1 is SGHVT and CDR2 is SQSDAQ. The CDR3 runs to 13 residues. V shed 3 bases, J shed 6 bases, and the junction held 4 bases outside the gene matches. Here the CDR3 DNA reads TGTGCCAGCAGCTTCGGGGGAGGGCAGACCCAGTACTTC. Encoded protein: CASSFGGGQTQYF.

This clone was detected once. The CDR3 loop reads CASSPYGGEKQYF. The CDR3 DNA follows: TGTGCCAGCTCACCGTATGGGGGTGAGAAGCAGTACTTC. The chain uses TRBV18 and TRBJ2-7; D tentatively reads TRBD1 or TRBD2 (5 bases each). Germline CDR1 KGHSH, CDR2 LQKENI. Deletions cut 3 bases from V and 8 bases from J, with 14 bases between. The CDR3 is 13 residues long. Supplemented by reference TRBV18 and TRBJ2-7, the full variable domain reads NAGVMQNPRHLVRRRGQEARLRCSPMKGHSHVYWYRQLPEEGLKFMVYLQKENIIDESGMPKERFSAEFPKEGPSILRIQQVVRGDSAAYFCASSPYGGEKQYFGPGTRLTVT.

The chain links TRBV18 to TRBJ2-6; D perhaps matches TRBD2 (5 bases). The length of the CDR3 is 18 residues. V gave up 1 base and J gave up 0 bases, with 13 bases separating them. Germline V gene data show CDR1 as KGHSH and CDR2 as LQKENI. This CDR3 is CASSPRYHSVSGANVLTF. CDR3 sequence (DNA): TGTGCCAGCTCACCACGTTACCATAGCGTCTCTGGGGCCAACGTCCTGACTTTC. The variable domain in full, with the rest retrieved from reference TRBV18 and TRBJ2-6, is NAGVMQNPRHLVRRRGQEARLRCSPMKGHSHVYWYRQLPEEGLKFMVYLQKENIIDESGMPKERFSAEFPKEGPSILRIQQVVRGDSAAYFCASSPRYHSVSGANVLTFGAGSRLTVL.

J is TRBJ2-7 and V is TRBV7-9; D is unclear. Germline lookup yields CDR1 SEHNR and CDR2 FQNEAQ (reference sequence). This CDR3 is 13 amino acids long. V lost 1 base to trimming and J lost 2 bases, with 6 bases between them. CDR3: CASSLGTAYEQYF. CDR3 bases: TGTGCCAGCAGCTTAGGGACCGCCTACGAGCAGTACTTC.

A few counts support this clone. The V gene is TRBV30, the J gene TRBJ1-6, with 8 bases identical to TRBD1. CDR1 and CDR2 (germline): GTSNPN, SVGIG (reference sequence). The V segment lost 2 bases and the J segment 10 bases; nucleotides outside the gene matches: 7. This CDR3 has 14 amino acids. The CDR3: CAWSPRQGFSPLHF. CDR3 in DNA: TGTGCCTGGAGTCCTCGACAGGGGTTCTCACCCCTCCACTTT. Supplemented by reference TRBV30 and TRBJ1-6, the full variable domain reads SQTIHQWPATLVQPVGSPLSLECTVEGTSNPNLYWYRQAAGRGLQLLFYSVGIGQISSEVPQNLSASRPQDRQFILSSKKLLLSDSGFYLCAWSPRQGFSPLHFGNGTRLTVT.

The gene calls are TRBV7-3 and TRBJ2-1; TRBD1 aligns across 8 bases. CDR3 size: 15 residues. Germline lookup yields CDR1 SGHTA and CDR2 FQGTGA. The V and J ends lost 5 bases and 5 bases, in that order; junction bases with no gene match: 8. Written as DNA, the CDR3 is TGTGCCAGCAGCCGGGCCCCGACAGGGGACAATGAGCAGTTCTTC. Translated, it gives CASSRAPTGDNEQFF.

The rearrangement uses TRBV29-1 and TRBJ2-3, with 7 bases fitting TRBD2. The trim removed 1 base at V and 1 base at J, leaving 8 bases unmatched. CDR1 and CDR2 from the germline V gene are SQVTM and ANQGSEA. The CDR3 runs 16 residues. Written as DNA, the CDR3 is TGCAGCGTTGAAGGTGGGGGGGACCCCCGCACAGATACGCAGTATTTT. It specifies CSVEGGGDPRTDTQYF.

The V gene is TRBV5-1, the J gene TRBJ1-6; no clear D gene. V lost 2 bases, J lost 11 bases, and 14 bases lay in between. In germline, CDR1 is SGHRS, CDR2 YFSETQ. There are 14 residues in the CDR3. DNA for the CDR3: TGCGCCAGCAGCTTAAGAGGCAGCCCGGCACCCCTCCACTTT. It codes for CASSLRGSPAPLHF.

V is TRBV19 and J is TRBJ1-2, with TRBD1 matching over 7 bases. The CDR3 runs to 16 residues. The trim removed 0 bases at V and 6 bases at J, leaving 10 bases unmatched. CDR1 and CDR2 from the germline V gene are LNHDA and SQIVND (reference sequence). CDR3 residues: CASSIEIRTGADGYTF. CDR3 nucleotide sequence: TGTGCCAGTAGTATAGAAATAAGGACAGGTGCTGATGGCTACACCTTC.

This chain connects TRBV12-5 to TRBJ2-1, with a weak D call TRBD1 (6 bases). The germline CDR1 and CDR2 sequences are LGHNT and FRNRAP. The CDR3 runs 16 residues. V lost 1 base and J lost 4, with 14 bases in between. CDR3 amino acids: CASGLGRAGAYNEQFF. CDR3 DNA: TGTGCTAGTGGTTTGGGGCGGGCAGGGGCGTACAATGAGCAGTTCTTC.

This rearrangement joins TRBV9 to TRBJ1-4, with D maybe TRBD1 (5 bases). Trimming pared 0 bases from V and 7 bases from J, leaving 16 bases between. The CDR3 has 16 amino acids. Germline loops: CDR1 SGDLS, CDR2 YYNGEE. Here the CDR3 DNA reads TGTGCCAGCAGCGTAGCGGCGGGGCATCGTAGTGAAAAACTGTTTTTT. This gives the protein CASSVAAGHRSEKLFF.

J is TRBJ2-5 and V is TRBV6-1; no clear D gene. The J call may be incorrect, as the DNA end agrees better with TRBJ2-7. Germline lookup yields CDR1 MNHNS and CDR2 SASEGT. This CDR3 contains 15 residues. The CDR3 DNA follows: TGTGCCAGCAGTGAACTGGGGAATTGGCCCTACGAGCAGTACTTC. Translating gives CASSELGNWPYEQYF.

The rearrangement joins TRBV5-1 to TRBJ1-4; 9 bases fit TRBD1. The CDR3 sequence is 19 residues long. CDR1 is SGHRS, CDR2 YFSETQ, per germline. After removal of 3 bases from V and 4 bases from J, the junction contained 16 bases not matched to a gene. CDR3 in DNA: TGCGCCAGCAGCTGGGGCTTGGGAGGACAGGGGATTTTTAATGAAAAACTGTTTTTT. It yields the protein CASSWGLGGQGIFNEKLFF.

This rearrangement joins TRBV14 to TRBJ2-3, with TRBD2 matching over 7 bases. Germline V gene sequence: CDR1 SGHDN, CDR2 FVKESK. The length of the CDR3 is 17 residues. V lost 3 bases and J lost 6; bases outside the gene matches: 15. This CDR3 is CASSHHLSAPGGDTQYF. Written as DNA, the CDR3 is TGTGCCAGCAGCCACCACCTTAGCGCTCCCGGGGGGGATACGCAGTATTTT.

J is TRBJ1-1 and V is TRBV27; D remains unclear. The CDR3 loop spans 14 amino acids. V was trimmed by 4 bases and J by 2 bases, leaving 11 bases between them. Germline assignment: CDR1 MNHEY and CDR2 SMNVEV (reference sequence). This chain's CDR3 is CASSSSTDNTEAFF. As DNA, the CDR3 is TGTGCCAGCAGTTCCTCCACAGACAACACTGAAGCTTTCTTT.

The chain joins TRBV7-2 to TRBJ1-5; D is ambiguous. Trimming pared 1 base from V and 3 bases from J, leaving 7 bases between. Germline-derived CDR1 and CDR2 are SGHTA and FQGNSA. The CDR3 has 14 amino acids. The CDR3 bases are TGTGCCAGCAGCTTAGATGGTAACAATCAGCCCCAGCATTTT. Its protein product is CASSLDGNNQPQHF.

In this sample, this clone turned up once. This chain uses TRBV6-1 with TRBJ1-2, with no clear D. Germline V gene data show CDR1 as MNHNS and CDR2 as SASEGT. CDR3 size: 16 residues. The V and J ends lost 2 bases and 4 bases respectively, with 17 bases between them. CDR3 loop: CASSEPTSGDPYGYTF. The CDR3 region has the DNA TGTGCCAGCAGTGAACCTACCTCGGGAGACCCCTATGGCTACACCTTC.